The clone carrying this T cell receptor beta chain was detected many times. The antigen is not known. Time point noted: persistent/refractory GD, antithyroid drugs over 5 years with positive TRAb. TCR sequences were obtained from RNA taken from PBMCs. V shed 6 bases and J 6 bases; nucleotides not matched to a gene: 9. The length of the CDR3 is 14 residues. Germline V lookup: CDR1 SNHLY, CDR2 FYNNEI. This record belongs to a study of regulatory T cells in long-lasting Graves disease. Study-wide points: Persistent patients had a count of shared public clonotypes (approximately 2,700) that exceeded that of new patients (around 960). Among samples with persistent disease, TRBV28, TRBJ1-2 and TRBJ2-5 were favored.

With iRepertoire HTBI primers and Arm-PCR of CDR3 regions, TCR beta libraries were built. TCRdb re-called the multiplex PCR reads through MiXCR, storing one row per CDR3 protein. The sample lists more than 650,000 distinct CDR3 sequences; 30% were seen once. V usage is TRBV2 and J usage is TRBJ2-7; 9 bases align to TRBD1. This sequence originates from a female donor with Graves disease. This sample comprised peripheral blood mononuclear cells (PBMCs), obtained when the disease was refractory, from a patient treated with antithyroid drugs. Written as DNA, the CDR3 is TGTGCCAGCAGGGCACAGGGGGCGGATGGCGAGCAGTACTTC. This codes for CASRAQGADGEQYF.